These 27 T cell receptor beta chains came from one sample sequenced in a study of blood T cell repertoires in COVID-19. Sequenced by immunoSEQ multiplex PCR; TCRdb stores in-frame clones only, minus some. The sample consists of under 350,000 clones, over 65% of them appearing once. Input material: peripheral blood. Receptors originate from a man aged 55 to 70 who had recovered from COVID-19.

CDR3 nucleotide sequence: TGTGCCAGCAGTGTAACAGGGGGCGCGTATGGCTACACCTTC. Its protein is CASSVTGGAYGYTF. The rearrangement links TRBV25-1 to TRBJ1-2; TRBD1 matches 9 bases. V was clipped by 4 bases and J by 5 bases; unmatched bases: 5. This CDR3 has 14 residues. CDR1 and CDR2 from the germline V gene are MGHDK and SYGVNS.

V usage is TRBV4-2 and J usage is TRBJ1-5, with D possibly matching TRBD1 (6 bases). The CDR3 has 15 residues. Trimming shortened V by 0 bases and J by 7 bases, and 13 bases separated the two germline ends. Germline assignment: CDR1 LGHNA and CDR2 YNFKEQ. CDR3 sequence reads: CASSQESRGRQPQHF. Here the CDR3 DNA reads TGTGCCAGCAGCCAAGAGTCCAGGGGTCGACAGCCCCAGCATTTT.

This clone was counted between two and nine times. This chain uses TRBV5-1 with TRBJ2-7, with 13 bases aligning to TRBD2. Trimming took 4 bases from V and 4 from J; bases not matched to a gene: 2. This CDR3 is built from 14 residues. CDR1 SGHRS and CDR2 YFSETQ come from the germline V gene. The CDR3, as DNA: TGCGCCAGCAGCCAGGGACTAGCGGGGTACGAGCAGTACTTC. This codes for CASSQGLAGYEQYF. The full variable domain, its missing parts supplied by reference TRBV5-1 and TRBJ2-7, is KAGVTQTPRYLIKTRGQQVTLSCSPISGHRSVSWYQQTPGQGLQFLFEYFSETQRNKGNFPGRFSGRQFSNSRSEMNVSTLELGDSALYLCASSQGLAGYEQYFGPGTRLTVT.

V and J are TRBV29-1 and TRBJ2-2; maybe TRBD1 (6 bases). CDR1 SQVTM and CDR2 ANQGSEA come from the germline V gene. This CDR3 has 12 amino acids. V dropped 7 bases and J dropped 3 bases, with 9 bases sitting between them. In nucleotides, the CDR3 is TGCAGCGGCGGACAGTACACCGGGGAGCTGTTTTTT. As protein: CSGGQYTGELFF.

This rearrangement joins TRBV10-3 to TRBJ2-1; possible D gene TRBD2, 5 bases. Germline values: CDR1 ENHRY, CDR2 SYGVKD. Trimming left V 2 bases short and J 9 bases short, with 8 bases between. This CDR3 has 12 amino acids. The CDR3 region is CAISEGGGEQFF. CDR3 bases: TGTGCCATCAGTGAGGGAGGCGGTGAGCAGTTCTTC.

The CDR3 here is CASSLTGQIYF. The CDR3 nucleotides read TGTGCCAGCAGCTTAACTGGACAGATATATTTT. The gene calls are TRBV7-2 and TRBJ1-3, with D tentatively TRBD1 (6 bases). Trimming removed 2 bases from V and 13 bases from J, with 9 bases in between. The CDR3 spans 11 residues. Germline CDR1 and CDR2: SGHTA and FQGNSA.

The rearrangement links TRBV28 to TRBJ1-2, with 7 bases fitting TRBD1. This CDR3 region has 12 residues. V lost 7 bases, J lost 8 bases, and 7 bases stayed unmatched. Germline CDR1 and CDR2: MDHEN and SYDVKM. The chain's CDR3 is CASIAGTAGYTF. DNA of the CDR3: TGTGCCAGCATAGCCGGGACAGCAGGCTACACCTTC.

CDR3 bases: TGTGCCAGCTCACCATTTCTCCGGCTAGCGGGGGCCACAGATACGCAGTATTTT. Protein sequence: CASSPFLRLAGATDTQYF. The rearrangement uses TRBV18 and TRBJ2-3; TRBD2 aligns across 10 bases. The V and J ends lost 2 bases and 2 bases, in that order; junction bases with no gene match: 10. In germline, CDR1 is KGHSH, CDR2 LQKENI. The CDR3 contains 18 residues.

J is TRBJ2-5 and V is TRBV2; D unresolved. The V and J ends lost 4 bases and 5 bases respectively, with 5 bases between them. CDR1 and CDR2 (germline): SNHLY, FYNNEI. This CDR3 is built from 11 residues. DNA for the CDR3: TGTGCCAGCAGTGCATTGGAGACCCAGTACTTC. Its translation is CASSALETQYF.

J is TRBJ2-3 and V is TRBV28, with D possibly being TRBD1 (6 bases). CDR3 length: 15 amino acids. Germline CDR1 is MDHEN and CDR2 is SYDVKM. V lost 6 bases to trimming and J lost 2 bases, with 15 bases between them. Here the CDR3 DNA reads TGTGCCAGCAGAACCGGGACATGGGACACAGATACGCAGTATTTT. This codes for CASRTGTWDTDTQYF.

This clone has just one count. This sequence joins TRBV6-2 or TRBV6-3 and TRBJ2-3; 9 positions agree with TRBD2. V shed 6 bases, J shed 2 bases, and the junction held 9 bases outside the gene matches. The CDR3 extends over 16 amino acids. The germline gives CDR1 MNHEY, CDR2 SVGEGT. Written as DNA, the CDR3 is TGTGCCAGCAGCGACCAGCGGGGGGCGTTCACAGATACGCAGTATTTT. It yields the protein CASSDQRGAFTDTQYF.

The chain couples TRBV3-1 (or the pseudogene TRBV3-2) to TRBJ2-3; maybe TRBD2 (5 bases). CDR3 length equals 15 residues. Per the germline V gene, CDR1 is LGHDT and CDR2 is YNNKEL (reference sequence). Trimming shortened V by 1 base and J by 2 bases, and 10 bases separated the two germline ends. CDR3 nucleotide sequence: TGTGCCAGCAGCCAAGCGGGAACCGACACAGATACGCAGTATTTT. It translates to CASSQAGTDTDTQYF.

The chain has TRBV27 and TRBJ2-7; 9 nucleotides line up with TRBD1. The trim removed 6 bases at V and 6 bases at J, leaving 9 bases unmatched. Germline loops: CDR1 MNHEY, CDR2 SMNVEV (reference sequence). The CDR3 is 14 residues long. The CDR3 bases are TGTGCCAGCAGGCTCCGGGACAGGGCCTCCGAGCAGTACTTC. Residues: CASRLRDRASEQYF.

CDR3 in amino acids: CASSRGDRSSYEQYF. The CDR3 nucleotides are TGTGCCAGCTCACGCGGGGACAGGAGTTCCTACGAGCAGTACTTC. This chain links TRBV18 with TRBJ2-7; 8 bases match TRBD1. CDR3 length: 15 amino acids. CDR1 is KGHSH and CDR2 is LQKENI in the germline V gene. V gave up 4 bases and J gave up 1 base; unmatched junction bases: 6.

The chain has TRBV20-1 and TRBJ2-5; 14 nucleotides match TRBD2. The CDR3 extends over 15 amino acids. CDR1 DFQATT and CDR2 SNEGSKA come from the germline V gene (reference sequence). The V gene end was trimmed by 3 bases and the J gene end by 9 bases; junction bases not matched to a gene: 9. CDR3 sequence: CSASLTSGGAGSQYF. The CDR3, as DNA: TGCAGTGCTAGTTTGACTAGCGGGGGGGCTGGGTCCCAGTACTTC.

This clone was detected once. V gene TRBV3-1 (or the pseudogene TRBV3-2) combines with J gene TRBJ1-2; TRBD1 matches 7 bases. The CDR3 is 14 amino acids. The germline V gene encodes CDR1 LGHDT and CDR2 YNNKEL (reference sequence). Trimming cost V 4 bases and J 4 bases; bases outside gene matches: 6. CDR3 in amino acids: CASSLGTVSYGYTF. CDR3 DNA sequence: TGTGCCAGCAGCCTGGGGACAGTTAGCTATGGCTACACCTTC.

CDR3 amino acids: CASSQQGRSYTF. CDR3 nucleotide sequence: TGTGCCAGCAGCCAGCAGGGTAGAAGCTACACCTTC. The gene calls are TRBV14 and TRBJ1-2, with a tentative D call TRBD1 (5 bases). The V and J ends lost 3 bases and 9 bases respectively, with 11 bases between them. The CDR3 is 12 residues long. Germline V gene lookup returns CDR1 SGHDN and CDR2 FVKESK.

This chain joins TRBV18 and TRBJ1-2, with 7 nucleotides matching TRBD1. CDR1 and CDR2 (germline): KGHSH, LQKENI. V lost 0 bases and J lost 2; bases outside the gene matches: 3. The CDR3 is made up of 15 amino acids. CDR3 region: CASSPPTGLNYGYTF. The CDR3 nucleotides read TGTGCCAGCTCACCACCGACAGGGTTGAACTATGGCTACACCTTC.

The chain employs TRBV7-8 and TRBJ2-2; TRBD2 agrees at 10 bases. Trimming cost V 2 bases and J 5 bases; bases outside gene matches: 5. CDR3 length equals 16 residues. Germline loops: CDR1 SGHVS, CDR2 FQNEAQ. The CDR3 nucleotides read TGTGCCAGCAGCTTACGGGTAGCGGGAGGTACCGGGGAGCTGTTTTTT. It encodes CASSLRVAGGTGELFF. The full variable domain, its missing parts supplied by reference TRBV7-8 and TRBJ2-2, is GAGVSQSPRYKVAKRGQDVALRCDPISGHVSLFWYQQALGQGPEFLTYFQNEAQLDKSGLPSDRFFAERPEGSVSTLKIQRTQQEDSAVYLCASSLRVAGGTGELFFGEGSRLTVL.

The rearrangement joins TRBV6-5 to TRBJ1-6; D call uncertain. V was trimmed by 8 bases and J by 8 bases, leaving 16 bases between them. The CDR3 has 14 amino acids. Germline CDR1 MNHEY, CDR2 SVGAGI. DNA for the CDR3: TGTGCCAGCGCTTCAGCAGGACTGGATTCACCCCTCCACTTT. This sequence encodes CASASAGLDSPLHF.

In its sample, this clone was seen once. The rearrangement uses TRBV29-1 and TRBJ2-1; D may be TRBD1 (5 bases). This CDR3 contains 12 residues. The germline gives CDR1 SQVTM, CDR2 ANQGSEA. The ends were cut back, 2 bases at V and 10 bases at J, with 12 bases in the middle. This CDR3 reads CSVETTVLEQFF. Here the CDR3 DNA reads TGCAGCGTTGAAACGACAGTGTTAGAGCAGTTCTTC.

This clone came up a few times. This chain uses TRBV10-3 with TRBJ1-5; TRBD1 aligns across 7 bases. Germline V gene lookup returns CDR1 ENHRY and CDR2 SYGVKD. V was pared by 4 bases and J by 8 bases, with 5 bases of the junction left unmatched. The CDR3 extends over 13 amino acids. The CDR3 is CAISGGQSEPQHF. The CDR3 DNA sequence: TGTGCCATCAGTGGGGGACAGTCGGAGCCCCAGCATTTT.

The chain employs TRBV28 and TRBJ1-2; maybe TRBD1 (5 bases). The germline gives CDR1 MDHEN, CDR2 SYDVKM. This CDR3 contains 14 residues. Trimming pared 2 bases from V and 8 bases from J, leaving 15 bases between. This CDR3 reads CASSLGGGSGGYTF. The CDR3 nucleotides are TGTGCCAGCAGTTTAGGTGGGGGGTCGGGCGGCTACACCTTC.

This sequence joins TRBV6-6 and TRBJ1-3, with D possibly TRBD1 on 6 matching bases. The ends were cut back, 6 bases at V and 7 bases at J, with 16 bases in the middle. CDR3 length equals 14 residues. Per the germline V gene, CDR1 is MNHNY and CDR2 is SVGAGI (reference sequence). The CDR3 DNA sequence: TGTGCCAGCAGCAGGGGACCGGAGCAGAACACCATATATTTT. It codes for CASSRGPEQNTIYF.

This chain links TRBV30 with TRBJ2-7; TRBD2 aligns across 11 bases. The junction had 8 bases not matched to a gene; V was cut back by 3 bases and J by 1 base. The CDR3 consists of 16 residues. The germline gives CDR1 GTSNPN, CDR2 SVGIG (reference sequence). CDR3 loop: CAWSIAGGAPSYEQYF. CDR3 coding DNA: TGTGCCTGGAGCATAGCGGGAGGGGCCCCGTCCTACGAGCAGTACTTC.

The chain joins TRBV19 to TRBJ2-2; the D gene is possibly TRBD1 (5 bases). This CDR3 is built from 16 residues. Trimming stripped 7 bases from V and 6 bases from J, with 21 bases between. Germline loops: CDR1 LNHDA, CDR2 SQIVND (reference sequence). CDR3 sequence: CASKWRDSLESGELFF. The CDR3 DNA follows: TGTGCCAGTAAGTGGCGCGACAGCCTCGAGTCCGGGGAGCTGTTTTTT. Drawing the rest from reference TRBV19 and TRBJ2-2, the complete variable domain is DGGITQSPKYLFRKEGQNVTLSCEQNLNHDAMYWYRQDPGQGLRLIYYSQIVNDFQKGDIAEGYSVSREKKESFPLTVTSAQKNPTAFYLCASKWRDSLESGELFFGEGSRLTVL.

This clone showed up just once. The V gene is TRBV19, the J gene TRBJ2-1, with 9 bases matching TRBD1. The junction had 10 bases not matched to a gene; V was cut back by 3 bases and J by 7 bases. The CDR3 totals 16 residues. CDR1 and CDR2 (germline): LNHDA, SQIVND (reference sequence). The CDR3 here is CASSIPRGQGGNEQFF. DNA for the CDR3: TGTGCCAGTAGTATCCCCCGGGGACAGGGAGGTAATGAGCAGTTCTTC. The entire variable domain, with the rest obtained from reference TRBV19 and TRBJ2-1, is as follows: DGGITQSPKYLFRKEGQNVTLSCEQNLNHDAMYWYRQDPGQGLRLIYYSQIVNDFQKGDIAEGYSVSREKKESFPLTVTSAQKNPTAFYLCASSIPRGQGGNEQFFGPGTRLTVL.